These 27 T cell receptor beta chains originate from one sample sequenced in a study of post-analysis software for immune sequencing data. Study results and caveats: When patients were compared with controls, 4 or 5 TRBV segments were more frequent, TRBV5-6, TRBV5-1 and TRBV20-1 among them.

Unique molecular identifiers featured in each of the TCR beta cDNA libraries. TCRdb ran MiXCR on the PCR reads and lists one entry per CDR3 protein. This table holds roughly 700,000 distinct CDR3 sequences, 25% to 30% found once. These receptors' targets are unknown. The sequencing input was blood. The source is a girl under 18 with multiple sclerosis.

This clonotype was counted only a few times. In DNA form, the CDR3 reads TGCGCCAGCAGCCAATTCTTGCAGAACACCGGGGAGCTGTTTTTT. Protein product: CASSQFLQNTGELFF. The J gene is TRBJ2-2, the V gene TRBV4-3; D gene ambiguous. The ends were cut back, 2 bases at V and 1 base at J, with 8 bases in the middle. The germline CDR1 and CDR2 sequences are LGHNA and YSLEER. The CDR3 is 15 residues long.

The chain has TRBV24-1 and TRBJ2-3; 8 nucleotides align to TRBD2. Trimming cost V 2 bases and J 4 bases; bases outside gene matches: 10. CDR3 length: 17 amino acids. Germline CDR1 and CDR2: KGHDR and SFDVKD. CDR3 DNA: TGTGCCACCAGTGATTGGTCGGGACTAGGACTCGCAGATACGCAGTATTTT. Translated, it gives CATSDWSGLGLADTQYF.

This clonotype has a count of ten or more. CDR3 in amino acids: CSARDMGWNEQYF. The CDR3 DNA follows: TGCAGTGCTAGAGACATGGGATGGAACGAGCAGTACTTC. The chain carries TRBV20-1 and TRBJ2-7; D is unclear. The CDR3 has 13 amino acids. V was pared by 0 bases and J by 5 bases, with 11 bases between. CDR1 and CDR2 (germline): DFQATT, SNEGSKA (reference sequence).

The chain couples TRBV27 to TRBJ1-1, with D unclear. Trimming left V 6 bases short and J 8 bases short, with 19 bases between. The CDR3 spans 14 residues. Germline V CDR1 and CDR2: MNHEY, SMNVEV (reference sequence). CDR3 coding DNA: TGTGCCAGCAGCTTTTCGGGCGGTACGTGGGAAGCTTTCTTT. As protein: CASSFSGGTWEAFF.

This clonotype occurred a few times. The J gene is TRBJ1-2, the V gene TRBV5-4; D remains ambiguous. The CDR3 totals 13 residues. Deletions cut 5 bases from V and 5 bases from J, with 13 bases between. Per germline, CDR1 SGHNT and CDR2 YYREEE (reference sequence). In DNA form, the CDR3 reads TGTGCCAGCAGATTCCCAGGCACATATGGCTACACCTTC. This encodes CASRFPGTYGYTF.

This clonotype was seen ten or more times. The chain combines TRBV29-1 with TRBJ2-1, with D possibly TRBD1 on 5 matching bases. The CDR3 sequence is 15 residues long. V was trimmed by 3 bases and J by 3 bases, leaving 15 bases between them. Germline CDR1 SQVTM, CDR2 ANQGSEA. The CDR3 is CSVDLSQDVYNEQFF. DNA of the CDR3: TGCAGCGTTGATTTGTCACAGGACGTCTACAATGAGCAGTTCTTC.

This chain connects TRBV12-3 or TRBV12-4 to TRBJ1-2; no definite D call. The CDR3 runs 14 residues. Trimming shortened V by 1 base and J by 4 bases, and 10 bases separated the two germline ends. DNA for the CDR3: TGTGCCAGCAGTTTAGGGTTAACGCGCTATGGCTACACCTTC. Its protein is CASSLGLTRYGYTF.

This clonotype was observed many times. The CDR3 is CATWEPGANVLTF. In nucleotides, the CDR3 is TGTGCCACCTGGGAGCCCGGGGCCAACGTCCTGACTTTC. The J gene is TRBJ2-6, the V gene TRBV10-3; D is possibly TRBD2 (5 bases). Trimming removed 10 bases at V and 4 bases at J, with 11 bases between. The germline gives CDR1 ENHRY, CDR2 SYGVKD. There are 13 residues in the CDR3.

This chain links TRBV6-4 with TRBJ1-1; no reliable D call. There are 13 residues in the CDR3. V was cut by 5 bases and J by 4 bases, with 11 bases left in between. CDR1 MRHNA and CDR2 SNTAGT come from the germline V gene. The CDR3 DNA follows: TGTGCCAGCAGTCGGGAGCCCTCCACTGAAGCTTTCTTT. It specifies CASSREPSTEAFF.

CDR3 nucleotides: TGTGCCAGCAATACCCTGGACAGAAACTATGGCTACACCTTC. It codes for CASNTLDRNYGYTF. The chain links TRBV28 to TRBJ1-2; maybe TRBD1 (6 bases). CDR1 and CDR2 from the germline V gene are MDHEN and SYDVKM. Trimming stripped 7 bases from V and 2 bases from J, with 14 bases between. The CDR3 consists of 14 residues.

V gene TRBV5-1 combines with J gene TRBJ2-3, with D perhaps TRBD1 (6 bases). CDR1 is SGHRS and CDR2 is YFSETQ in the germline V gene. V was shortened by 3 bases and J by 4 bases, with 15 bases between the two germline ends. The CDR3 covers 15 residues. CDR3 DNA: TGCGCCAGCAGCTCCAGGGGCCCTACGGCAGATACGCAGTATTTT. This encodes CASSSRGPTADTQYF.

This rearrangement joins TRBV6-6 to TRBJ1-2; TRBD1 might be the D (5 bases). This CDR3 region has 15 residues. V was cut by 8 bases and J by 3 bases, with 19 bases left in between. Germline CDR1 and CDR2: MNHNY and SVGAGI (reference sequence). The CDR3 DNA reads TGTGCCAGCCGGACTGCGGGGCGGTCGGACTATGGCTACACCTTC. Protein sequence: CASRTAGRSDYGYTF.

The J gene is TRBJ2-7, the V gene TRBV3-1; weak D call: TRBD2 (5 bases). Germline CDR1 LGHDT, CDR2 YNNKEL (reference sequence). V was cut by 3 bases and J by 6 bases, with 9 bases left in between. This CDR3 has 12 residues. CDR3 nucleotides: TGTGCCAGCAGCCAGTTGGGAGCCGAGCAGTACTTC. Translating gives CASSQLGAEQYF.

V usage is TRBV7-9 and J usage is TRBJ2-1, with D perhaps TRBD2 (5 bases). The V gene lost 1 base and the J gene lost 7 bases, with 20 bases spanning the gap. The CDR3 is made up of 17 amino acids. Germline loops: CDR1 SEHNR, CDR2 FQNEAQ (reference sequence). As DNA, the CDR3 is TGTGCCAGCAGCTTAGTGACGACCGGACCGCCGGGGAATGAGCAGTTCTTC. It yields the protein CASSLVTTGPPGNEQFF.

This clonotype came up a few times. The gene calls are TRBV5-6 and TRBJ1-1; perhaps TRBD1 as D (6 bases). This CDR3 is 16 amino acids long. Trimming removed 4 bases from V and 4 bases from J, with 20 bases in between. In germline, CDR1 is SGHDT, CDR2 YYEEEE. CDR3 bases: TGTGCCAGCAGCCCAATCGCAGACAGGCTGGGCACTGAAGCTTTCTTT. Translating gives CASSPIADRLGTEAFF.

This clonotype came up many times. V usage is TRBV6-5 and J usage is TRBJ2-5; D gene ambiguous. The CDR3 sequence is 15 residues long. Trimming took off 2 bases at V and 1 base at J, with 11 bases between the two ends. Germline loops: CDR1 MNHEY, CDR2 SVGAGI. CDR3 bases: TGTGCCAGCAGTTACCTTCTGGGGTCCCAAGAGACCCAGTACTTC. This translates into CASSYLLGSQETQYF.

The V gene is TRBV28, the J gene TRBJ1-2; a possible D gene is TRBD1 (6 bases). V shed 6 bases and J shed 0 bases, with 14 bases lying between them. This CDR3 contains 15 residues. The germline gives CDR1 MDHEN, CDR2 SYDVKM. In DNA form, the CDR3 reads TGTGCCAGCAGACCAGGGGCCGGAGCTAACTATGGCTACACCTTC. Protein sequence: CASRPGAGANYGYTF.

This chain connects TRBV6-5 to TRBJ2-7; D perhaps matches TRBD1 (6 bases). The CDR3 runs to 15 residues. V was cut by 6 bases and J by 1 base, with 16 bases left in between. Germline CDR1 is MNHEY and CDR2 is SVGAGI. CDR3 bases: TGTGCCAGCAGCTCAACCGGGACACCTTCCTACGAGCAGTACTTC. Its translation: CASSSTGTPSYEQYF.

The chain joins TRBV20-1 to TRBJ2-1; D remains ambiguous. The CDR3 length is 15 residues. Per the germline V gene, CDR1 is DFQATT and CDR2 is SNEGSKA (reference sequence). The V and J ends lost 5 bases and 1 base respectively, with 15 bases between them. The CDR3 is CSAPDGVKSYNEQFF. In nucleotides, the CDR3 is TGCAGTGCTCCGGACGGTGTTAAATCCTACAATGAGCAGTTCTTC.

This clonotype has a handful of counts. This sequence joins TRBV15 and TRBJ1-2; weak D call: TRBD1 (6 bases). This CDR3 region has 14 residues. V was cut by 1 base and J by 8 bases, with 14 bases left in between. Per germline, CDR1 LNHNV and CDR2 YYDKDF (reference sequence). CDR3 nucleotide sequence: TGTGCCACCAGCAGAGTCGGCCAGGGGTTGGGCTACACCTTC. Translating gives CATSRVGQGLGYTF.

This clonotype was recorded a few times. This chain links TRBV7-2 with TRBJ1-5, with 9 bases identical to TRBD1. This CDR3 is 15 amino acids long. Germline CDR1 reads SGHTA; CDR2 reads FQGNSA. Trimming removed 5 bases from V and 3 bases from J; junction bases left unmatched: 5. The CDR3 coding sequence is TGTGCCAGCAGCGCCAGGACAGGGGTCAATCAGCCCCAGCATTTT. Protein sequence: CASSARTGVNQPQHF. The full variable domain, its missing parts supplied by reference TRBV7-2 and TRBJ1-5, is GAGVSQSPSNKVTEKGKDVELRCDPISGHTALYWYRQSLGQGLEFLIYFQGNSAPDKSGLPSDRFSAERTGGSVSTLTIQRTQQEDSAVYLCASSARTGVNQPQHFGDGTRLSIL.

The chain employs TRBV20-1 and TRBJ2-3; 8 nucleotides match TRBD1. Germline V gene data show CDR1 as DFQATT and CDR2 as SNEGSKA (reference sequence). The CDR3 is 16 amino acids. V dropped 1 base and J dropped 7; count of bases not matched to a gene: 13. The DNA for the CDR3 is TGCAGTGCTAGAGCTTACAGGCAGGGGGCGCAGAATACGCAGTATTTT. Protein: CSARAYRQGAQNTQYF.

This clonotype was seen many times. This chain joins TRBV6-5 and TRBJ2-1; a possible D gene is TRBD2 (5 bases). Germline values: CDR1 MNHEY, CDR2 SVGAGI. CDR3 size: 15 residues. V was trimmed by 6 bases and J by 7 bases, leaving 19 bases between them. The CDR3 region has the DNA TGTGCCAGCAGAAGTACAGCCGGGGTGGGTAATGAGCAGTTCTTC. Translated, it gives CASRSTAGVGNEQFF.

This chain connects TRBV3-1 to TRBJ2-3; no definite D call. This CDR3 comprises 15 residues. Between the trimmed V and J ends, which lost 3 bases and 0 bases, there was a span of 10 bases. Germline V gives CDR1 LGHDT, CDR2 YNNKEL (reference sequence). As DNA, the CDR3 is TGTGCCAGCAGCCAGCTGAGCGCGAGCACAGATACGCAGTATTTT. Translation gives CASSQLSASTDTQYF.

The chain combines TRBV7-7 with TRBJ1-1, with D uncertain. The CDR3 is made up of 13 amino acids. V lost 2 bases, J lost 4 bases, and 8 bases lay in between. Germline V CDR1 and CDR2: SSHAT, FNYEAQ (reference sequence). The CDR3 reads CASSLNLGTEAFF. Written as DNA, the CDR3 is TGTGCCAGCAGCTTAAATCTTGGCACTGAAGCTTTCTTT.

The chain is built from TRBV20-1 and TRBJ1-5, with no clear D. V was trimmed by 0 bases and J by 5 bases, leaving 8 bases between them. CDR1 and CDR2 (germline): DFQATT, SNEGSKA (reference sequence). The CDR3 is 13 amino acids. The CDR3 sequence is CSAREAPYQPQHF. CDR3 coding DNA: TGCAGTGCTAGAGAGGCGCCTTATCAGCCCCAGCATTTT.

This clonotype came up a few times. The V call is TRBV20-1, the J call TRBJ2-1; 8 nucleotides align to TRBD2. The germline V gene has CDR1 DFQATT and CDR2 SNEGSKA (reference sequence). The ends lost 3 bases at V and 4 bases at J; junction bases unmatched: 5. The CDR3 runs 14 residues. CDR3 coding DNA: TGCAGTGCTAGCCCAGCGGGAGATTACAATGAGCAGTTCTTC. Translating it yields CSASPAGDYNEQFF.